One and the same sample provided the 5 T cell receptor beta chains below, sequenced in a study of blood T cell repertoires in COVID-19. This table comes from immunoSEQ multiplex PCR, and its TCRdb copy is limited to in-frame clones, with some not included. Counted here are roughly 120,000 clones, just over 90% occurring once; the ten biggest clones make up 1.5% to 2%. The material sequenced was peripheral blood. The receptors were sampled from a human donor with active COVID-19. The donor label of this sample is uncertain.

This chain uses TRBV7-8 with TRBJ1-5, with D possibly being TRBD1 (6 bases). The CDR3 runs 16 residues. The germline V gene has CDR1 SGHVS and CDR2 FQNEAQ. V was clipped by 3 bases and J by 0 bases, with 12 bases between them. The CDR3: CASSFGTKYSNQPQHF. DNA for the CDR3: TGTGCCAGCAGCTTTGGGACAAAATATAGCAATCAGCCCCAGCATTTT.

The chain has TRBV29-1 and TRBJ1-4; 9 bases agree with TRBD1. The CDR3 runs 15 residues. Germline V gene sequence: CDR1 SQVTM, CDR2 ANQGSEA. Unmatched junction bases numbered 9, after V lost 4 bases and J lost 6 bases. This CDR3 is CSVGTGVTRDEKLFF. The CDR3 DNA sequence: TGCAGCGTTGGGACAGGGGTTACGAGGGATGAAAAACTGTTTTTT.

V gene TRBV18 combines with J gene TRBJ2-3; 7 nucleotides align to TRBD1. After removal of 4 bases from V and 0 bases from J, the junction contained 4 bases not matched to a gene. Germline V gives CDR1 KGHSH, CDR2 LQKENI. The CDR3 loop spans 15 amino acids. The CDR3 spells CASSRQGYSTDTQYF. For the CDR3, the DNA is TGTGCCAGCTCACGACAGGGCTATAGCACAGATACGCAGTATTTT.

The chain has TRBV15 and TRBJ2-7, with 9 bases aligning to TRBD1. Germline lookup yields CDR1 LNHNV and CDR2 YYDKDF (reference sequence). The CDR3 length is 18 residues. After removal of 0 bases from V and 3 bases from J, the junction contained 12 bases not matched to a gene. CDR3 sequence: CATSRDVQGAIRIYEQYF. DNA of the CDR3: TGTGCCACCAGCAGAGATGTACAGGGGGCGATTAGAATCTACGAGCAGTACTTC.

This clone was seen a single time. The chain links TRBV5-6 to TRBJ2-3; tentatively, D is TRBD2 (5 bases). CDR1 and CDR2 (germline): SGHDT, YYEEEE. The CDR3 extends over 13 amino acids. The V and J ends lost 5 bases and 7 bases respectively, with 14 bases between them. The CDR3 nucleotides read TGTGCCAGCAGACCGGGATTCTCGAATACGCAGTATTTT. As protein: CASRPGFSNTQYF.